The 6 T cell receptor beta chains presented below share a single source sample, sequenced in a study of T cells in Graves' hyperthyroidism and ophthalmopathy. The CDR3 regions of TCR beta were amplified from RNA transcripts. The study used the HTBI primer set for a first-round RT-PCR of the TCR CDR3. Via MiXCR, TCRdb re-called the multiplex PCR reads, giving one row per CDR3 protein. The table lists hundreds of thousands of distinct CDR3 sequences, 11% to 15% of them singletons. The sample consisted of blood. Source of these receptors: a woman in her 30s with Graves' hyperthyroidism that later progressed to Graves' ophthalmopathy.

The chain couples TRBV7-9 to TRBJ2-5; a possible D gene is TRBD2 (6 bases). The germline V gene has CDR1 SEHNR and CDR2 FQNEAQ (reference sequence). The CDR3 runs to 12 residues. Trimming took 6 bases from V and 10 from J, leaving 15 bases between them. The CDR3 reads CASSKTSGDQYF. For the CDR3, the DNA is TGTGCCAGCAGTAAGACATCGGGGGACCAGTACTTC. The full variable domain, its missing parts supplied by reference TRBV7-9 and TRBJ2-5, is DTGVSQNPRHKITKRGQNVTFRCDPISEHNRLYWYRQTLGQGPEFLTYFQNEAQLEKSRLLSDRFSAERPKGSFSTLEIQRTEQGDSAMYLCASSKTSGDQYFGPGTRLLVL.

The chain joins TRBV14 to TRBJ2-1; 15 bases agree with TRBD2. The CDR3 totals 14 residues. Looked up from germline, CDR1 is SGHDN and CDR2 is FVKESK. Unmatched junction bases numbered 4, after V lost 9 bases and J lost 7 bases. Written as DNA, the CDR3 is TGTGCCAGTGGGACTAGCGGGAGGATAAATGAGCAGTTCTTC. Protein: CASGTSGRINEQFF.

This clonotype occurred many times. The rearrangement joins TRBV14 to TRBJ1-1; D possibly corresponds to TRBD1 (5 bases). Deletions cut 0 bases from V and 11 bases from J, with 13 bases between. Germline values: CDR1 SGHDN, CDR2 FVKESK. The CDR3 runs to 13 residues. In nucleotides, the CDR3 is TGTGCCAGCAGCCAAGATTTAGGGGTAACGGCTTTCTTT. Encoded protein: CASSQDLGVTAFF.

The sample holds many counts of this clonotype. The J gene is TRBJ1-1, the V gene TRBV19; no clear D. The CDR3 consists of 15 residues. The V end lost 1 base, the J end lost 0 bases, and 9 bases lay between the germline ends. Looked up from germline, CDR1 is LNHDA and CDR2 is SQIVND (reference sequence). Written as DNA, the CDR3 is TGTGCCAGTAGTATAGCGTCTGATATGAACACTGAAGCTTTCTTT. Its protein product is CASSIASDMNTEAFF.

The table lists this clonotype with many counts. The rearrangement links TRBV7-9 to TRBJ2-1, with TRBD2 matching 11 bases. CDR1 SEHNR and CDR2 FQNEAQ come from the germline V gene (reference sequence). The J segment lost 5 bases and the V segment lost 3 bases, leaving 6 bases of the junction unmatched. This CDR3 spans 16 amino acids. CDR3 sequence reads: CASSLTLAGVHNEQFF. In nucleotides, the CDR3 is TGTGCCAGCAGCTTGACACTAGCGGGAGTTCACAATGAGCAGTTCTTC.

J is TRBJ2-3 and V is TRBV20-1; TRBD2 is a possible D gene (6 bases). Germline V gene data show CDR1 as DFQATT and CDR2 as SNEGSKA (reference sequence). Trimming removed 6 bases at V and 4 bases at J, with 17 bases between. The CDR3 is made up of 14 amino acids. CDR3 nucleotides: TGCAGTGCCCCCTGGGGCGGGATATCAGATACGCAGTATTTT. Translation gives CSAPWGGISDTQYF.